This T cell receptor (beta chain) was sequenced during a study of shared clonotypes between healthy human individuals. General study results and limits: Richness estimates generally favored naive over memory subsets.

Data came from immunoSEQ multiplex PCR; TCRdb stores just in-frame clones and leaves some out. The table shows about 1.5 million clones, with 96% occurring only once. Note on this clone: What it binds is unknown.

CDR3 size: 15 residues. Trimming removed 4 bases from V and 2 bases from J; junction bases left unmatched: 6. Germline CDR1 reads SGHAT; CDR2 reads FQNNGV. The receptor was derived from a young man in good health. Material for sequencing was naive CD4+ T cells sorted from blood. Subset meaning: CD45RA+ positively selected. The genes are TRBV11-2 and TRBJ2-7; TRBD1 aligns across 9 bases. CDR3 DNA sequence: TGTGCCAGCAGCTACCGGGACAGGGATACCTACGAGCAGTACTTC. Protein: CASSYRDRDTYEQYF.